This T cell receptor beta chain was documented in a study of shared clonotypes between healthy human individuals. V was pared by 0 bases and J by 3 bases, with 9 bases between. Germline assignment: CDR1 LNHNV and CDR2 YYDKDF (reference sequence). The CDR3 extends over 15 amino acids. Method: immunoSEQ multiplex PCR; TCRdb's copy keeps in-frame clones and lacks some. The table lists 1,500,000 or so clones, approximately 98.5% of them singletons, with roughly 0.35% in the top ten. The clonotype originates from a man aged 25 to 45 in good health. The chain joins TRBV15 to TRBJ1-5, with D uncertain. Material: naive CD4+ T cells sorted from blood. Stated subset: CD45RA+ positively selected. The CDR3 loop is CATSRDPGINQPQHF. CDR3 DNA sequence: TGTGCCACCAGCAGAGACCCGGGGATCAATCAGCCCCAGCATTTT. Complete variable domain (other parts from reference TRBV15 and TRBJ1-5): DAMVIQNPRYQVTQFGKPVTLSCSQTLNHNVMYWYQQKSSQAPKLLFHYYDKDFNNEADTPDNFQSRRPNTSFCFLDIRSPGLGDTAMYLCATSRDPGINQPQHFGDGTRLSIL.